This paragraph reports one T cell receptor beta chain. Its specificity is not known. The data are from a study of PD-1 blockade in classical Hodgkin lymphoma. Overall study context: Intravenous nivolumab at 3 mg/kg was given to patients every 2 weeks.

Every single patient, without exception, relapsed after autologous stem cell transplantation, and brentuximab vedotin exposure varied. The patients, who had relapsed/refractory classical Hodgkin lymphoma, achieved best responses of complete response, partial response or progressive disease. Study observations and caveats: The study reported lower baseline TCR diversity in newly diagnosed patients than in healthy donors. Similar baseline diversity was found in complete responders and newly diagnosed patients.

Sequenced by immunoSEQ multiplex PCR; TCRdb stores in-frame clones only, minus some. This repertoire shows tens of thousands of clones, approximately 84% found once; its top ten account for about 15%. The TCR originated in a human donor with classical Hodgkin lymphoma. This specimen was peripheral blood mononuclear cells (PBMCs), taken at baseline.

The DNA of the CDR3 is TGCGCCAGCAGTGCCGTGGCGGCAAGCCGCCATTCACCCCTCCACTTT. Translated: CASSAVAASRHSPLHF. The V and J genes are TRBV10-1 and TRBJ1-6; D ambiguous. V gave up 4 bases and J gave up 8 bases, with 18 bases separating them. The CDR3 has 16 residues. In germline, CDR1 is WNHNN, CDR2 SYGVQD (reference sequence).